This is a list of T cell receptor beta chains from one sample in a study of T cell clusters in autoimmune cytopenias. TCRdb reprocessed the multiplex PCR reads; each CDR3 protein has one entry and no DNA is given. The sample's table shows several hundred distinct CDR3 sequences. The specimen sequenced was peripheral blood. The receptors originated from a human donor with an autoimmune cytopenia or autoimmune hepatitis (not recorded which). The CDR3 runs from the conserved cysteine through the conserved F or W. Fields, in order: J gene, V gene, clone size, CDR3 protein. Clone size is shown for a subset of rows, as once, few, many or a class of expanded clone.

TRBJ2-7 | TRBV6-6 | large | CASSYLPGSLGAVSSYEQYF
TRBJ2-1 | TRBV20-1 | medium-sized | CSASEGGSEQFF
TRBJ2-1 | TRBV5-4 | large | CASSLGTFYNEQFF
TRBJ1-1 | TRBV7-2 | NA | CASSHTGGGTEAFF
TRBJ2-5 | TRBV30 | NA | CAWRNSGGSGETQYF
TRBJ1-1 | TRBV18 | large | CASSPMGQVGTEAFF
TRBJ2-1 | TRBV29-1 | large | CSVEGLLRGSGSWDEQFF
TRBJ1-5 | TRBV18 | large | CASSIQGNQPQHF
TRBJ2-3 | TRBV12-3/TRBV12-4 | NA | CASSAPASGRGDTQYF
TRBJ2-5 | TRBV27 | large | CASSLDRGVETQYF
TRBJ2-1 | TRBV11-2 | medium-sized | CASSFASGSGNEQFF
TRBJ2-3 | TRBV7-2 | medium-sized | CASSLRSSTDTQYF
TRBJ2-7 | TRBV6-5 | large | CASSEGVYEQYF
TRBJ1-1 | TRBV10-3 | medium-sized | CAISESTGGNTEAFF
TRBJ2-2 | TRBV19 | NA | CASSITGQGLTGELFF
TRBJ2-5 | TRBV6-5 | large | CASSSNLVGETQYF
TRBJ2-7 | TRBV28 | medium-sized | CASSLRFYEQYF
TRBJ2-5 | TRBV19 | large | CASSIATGGAGTQYF
TRBJ1-1 | TRBV2 | NA | CASLGRGNSEAFF
TRBJ2-5 | TRBV18 | large | CASSPRGGNQETQYF
TRBJ2-2 | TRBV7-9 | medium-sized | CASSPNLAGGDTGELFF
TRBJ1-5 | TRBV18 | large | CASSLESSNQPQHF
TRBJ1-5 | TRBV2 | NA | CASSVENQPQHF
TRBJ2-7 | TRBV9 | NA | CASSATSGGGYEQYF
TRBJ2-1 | TRBV11-3 | NA | CASSQGGSYNEQFF
TRBJ1-1 | TRBV6-1 | large | CASSRDSRTEAFF
TRBJ2-7 | TRBV5-6 | medium-sized | CASSSLDSYEQYF
TRBJ1-1 | TRBV20-1 | medium-sized | CSARDGQGAIAFF
TRBJ2-7 | TRBV4-2 | medium-sized | CASSQAMGVHEQYF
TRBJ1-2 | TRBV7-9 | large | CASSQFGGQGQGYTF
TRBJ2-1 | TRBV7-9 | large | CASSLGGVIGDHEQFF
TRBJ1-2 | TRBV20-1 | medium-sized | CSALTTGYGYTF
TRBJ2-1 | TRBV2 | NA | CASRGLELHFEQFF
TRBJ2-5 | TRBV10-1 | medium-sized | CASRTGTVRQETQYF
TRBJ1-2 | TRBV18 | large | CASSPLGTDYGYTF
TRBJ2-2 | TRBV5-1 | large | CASSLPNTGELFF
TRBJ2-7 | TRBV7-2 | NA | CASSPTSGSYEQYF
TRBJ1-5 | TRBV12-3/TRBV12-4 | NA | CASSEYAGFQPQHF
TRBJ2-5 | TRBV18 | large | CASSPWTSGVQETQYF
TRBJ2-2 | TRBV7-9 | medium-sized | CASSLGLYSNTGELFF
TRBJ1-5 | TRBV7-9 | medium-sized | CASSTLTGINQPQHF
TRBJ1-2 | TRBV18 | large | CASSPGTGGDYGYTF
TRBJ1-1 | TRBV6-2/TRBV6-3 | large | CASTGIGTEAFF
TRBJ2-3 | TRBV27 | NA | CASSLTGTNTDTQYF
TRBJ2-1 | TRBV5-1 | medium-sized | CASSSRERSGGASSYNEQFF